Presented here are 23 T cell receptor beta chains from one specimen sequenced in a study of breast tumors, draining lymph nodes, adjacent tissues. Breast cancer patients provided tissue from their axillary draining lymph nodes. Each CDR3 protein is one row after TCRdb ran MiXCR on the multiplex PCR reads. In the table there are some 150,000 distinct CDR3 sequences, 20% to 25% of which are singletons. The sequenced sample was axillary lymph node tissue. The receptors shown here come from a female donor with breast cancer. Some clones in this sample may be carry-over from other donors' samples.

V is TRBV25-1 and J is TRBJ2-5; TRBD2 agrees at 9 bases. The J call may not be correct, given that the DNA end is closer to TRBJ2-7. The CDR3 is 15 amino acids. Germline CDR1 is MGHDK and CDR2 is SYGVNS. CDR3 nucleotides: TGTGCCAGCAGTGAACGGGCGGGGGGGGGTTGCGAGCAGTACTTC. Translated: CASSERAGGGCEQYF.

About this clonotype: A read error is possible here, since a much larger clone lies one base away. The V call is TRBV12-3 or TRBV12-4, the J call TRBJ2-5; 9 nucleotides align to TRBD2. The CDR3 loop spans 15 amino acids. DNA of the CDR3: TGTGCCAGCAGCTTCGGCGGGAGGGCCCGAGAGACCCACTACTTC. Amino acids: CASSFGGRARETHYF.

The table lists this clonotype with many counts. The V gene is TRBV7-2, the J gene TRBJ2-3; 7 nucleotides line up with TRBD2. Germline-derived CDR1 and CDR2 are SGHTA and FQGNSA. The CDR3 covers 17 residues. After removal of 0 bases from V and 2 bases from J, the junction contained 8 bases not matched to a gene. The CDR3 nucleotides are TGTGCCAGCAGCTTAGCGCAAACGGGAGGTTCCACAGATACGCAGTATTTT. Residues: CASSLAQTGGSTDTQYF.

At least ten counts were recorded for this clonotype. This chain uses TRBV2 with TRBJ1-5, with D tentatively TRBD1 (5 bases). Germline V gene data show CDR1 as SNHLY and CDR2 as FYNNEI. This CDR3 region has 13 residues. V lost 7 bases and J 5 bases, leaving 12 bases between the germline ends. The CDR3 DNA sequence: TGTGCCAGCACAGGGACGTGGGATCAGCCCCAGCATTTT. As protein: CASTGTWDQPQHF.

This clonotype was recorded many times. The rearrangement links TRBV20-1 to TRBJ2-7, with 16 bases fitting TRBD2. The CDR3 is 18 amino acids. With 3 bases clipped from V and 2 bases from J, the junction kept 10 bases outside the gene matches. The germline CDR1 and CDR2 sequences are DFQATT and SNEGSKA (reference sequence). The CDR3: CSAREWGLAGGGTYEQYF. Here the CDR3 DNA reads TGCAGTGCTAGGGAGTGGGGACTAGCGGGAGGGGGAACCTACGAGCAGTACTTC.

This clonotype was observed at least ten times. CDR3 region: CASSPTGGGNQPQHF. DNA of the CDR3: TGTGCCAGCAGCCCGACAGGGGGCGGCAATCAGCCCCAGCATTTT. The chain employs TRBV7-2 and TRBJ1-5; TRBD1 aligns across 10 bases. Germline trimming cut 5 bases from V and 2 bases from J; bases unmatched to any gene: 3. Looked up from germline, CDR1 is SGHTA and CDR2 is FQGNSA. CDR3 length: 15 residues.

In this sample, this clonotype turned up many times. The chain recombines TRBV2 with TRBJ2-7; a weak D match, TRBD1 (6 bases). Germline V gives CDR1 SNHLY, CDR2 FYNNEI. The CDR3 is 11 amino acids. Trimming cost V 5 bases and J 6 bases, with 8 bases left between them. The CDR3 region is CASSTGIEQYF. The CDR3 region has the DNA TGTGCCAGCAGTACAGGGATCGAGCAGTACTTC.

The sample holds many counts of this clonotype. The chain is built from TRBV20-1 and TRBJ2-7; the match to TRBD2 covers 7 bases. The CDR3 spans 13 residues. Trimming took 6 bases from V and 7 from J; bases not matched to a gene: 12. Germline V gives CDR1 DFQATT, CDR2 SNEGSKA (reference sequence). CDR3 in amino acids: CSAPSRTSEEQYF. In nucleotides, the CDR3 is TGCAGTGCGCCGAGCCGAACTAGCGAAGAGCAGTACTTC.

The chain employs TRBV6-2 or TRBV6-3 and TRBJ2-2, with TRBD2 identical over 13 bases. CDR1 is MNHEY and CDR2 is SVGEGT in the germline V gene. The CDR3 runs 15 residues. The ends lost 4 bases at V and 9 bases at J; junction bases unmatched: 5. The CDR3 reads CASSSGTSGKRELFF. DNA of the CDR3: TGTGCCAGCAGTTCCGGGACTAGCGGGAAGCGGGAGCTGTTTTTT.

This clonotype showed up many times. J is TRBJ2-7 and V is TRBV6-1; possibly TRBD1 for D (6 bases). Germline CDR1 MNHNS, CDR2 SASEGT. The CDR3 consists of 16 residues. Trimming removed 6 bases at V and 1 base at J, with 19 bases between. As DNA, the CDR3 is TGTGCCAGCAGGGCTTCCATGGGGGCAGGGTCCTACGAGCAGTACTTC. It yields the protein CASRASMGAGSYEQYF.

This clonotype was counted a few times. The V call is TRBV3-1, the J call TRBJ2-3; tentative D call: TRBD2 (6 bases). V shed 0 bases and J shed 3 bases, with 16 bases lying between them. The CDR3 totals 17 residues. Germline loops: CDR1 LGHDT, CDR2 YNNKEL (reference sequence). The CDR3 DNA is TGTGCCAGCAGCCAAGATTGGAGGGGCCCAGCGACAGATACGCAGTATTTT. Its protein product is CASSQDWRGPATDTQYF.

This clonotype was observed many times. The CDR3 DNA reads TGCAGTGCCCTGAGCGAGAGTTCAGCAGATACGCAGTATTTT. Residues: CSALSESSADTQYF. This chain links TRBV20-1 with TRBJ2-3; D is ambiguous. CDR3 size: 14 residues. The V gene lost 6 bases and the J gene lost 4 bases, with 17 bases spanning the gap. Germline V gene data show CDR1 as DFQATT and CDR2 as SNEGSKA (reference sequence).

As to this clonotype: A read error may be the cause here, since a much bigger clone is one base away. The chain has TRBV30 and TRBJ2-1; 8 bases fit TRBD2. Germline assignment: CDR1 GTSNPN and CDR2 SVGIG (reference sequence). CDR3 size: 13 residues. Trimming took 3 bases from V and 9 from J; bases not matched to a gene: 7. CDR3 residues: CAWSGLAGGEQFF. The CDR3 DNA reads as TGTGCCTGGAGCGGACTAGCTGGGGGTGAGCAGTTCTTC.

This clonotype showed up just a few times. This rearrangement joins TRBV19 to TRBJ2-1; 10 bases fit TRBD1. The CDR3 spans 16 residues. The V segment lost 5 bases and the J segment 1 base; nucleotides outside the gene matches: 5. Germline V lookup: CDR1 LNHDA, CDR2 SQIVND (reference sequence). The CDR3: CASSPRDRGSYNEQFF. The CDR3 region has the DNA TGTGCCAGTAGTCCTAGGGACAGGGGTTCCTACAATGAGCAGTTCTTC.

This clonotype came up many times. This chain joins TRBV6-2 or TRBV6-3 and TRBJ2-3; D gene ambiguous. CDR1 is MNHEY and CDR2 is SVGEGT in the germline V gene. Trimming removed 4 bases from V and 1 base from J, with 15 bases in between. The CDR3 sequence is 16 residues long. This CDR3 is CASSLSVGLGTDTQYF. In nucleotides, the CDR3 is TGTGCCAGCAGTTTAAGCGTGGGGTTGGGCACAGATACGCAGTATTTT.

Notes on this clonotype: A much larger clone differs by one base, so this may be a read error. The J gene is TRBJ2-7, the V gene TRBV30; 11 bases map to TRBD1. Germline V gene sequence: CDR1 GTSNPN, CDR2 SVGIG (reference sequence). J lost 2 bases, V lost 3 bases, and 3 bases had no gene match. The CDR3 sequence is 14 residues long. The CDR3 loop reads CAWRGQGGTYEQYF. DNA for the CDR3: TGTGCCTGGAGGGGACAGGGGGGTACCTACGAGCAGTACTTC.

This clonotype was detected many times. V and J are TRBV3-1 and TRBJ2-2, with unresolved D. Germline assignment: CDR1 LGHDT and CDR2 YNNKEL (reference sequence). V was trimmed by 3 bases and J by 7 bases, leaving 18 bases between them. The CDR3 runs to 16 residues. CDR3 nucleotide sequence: TGTGCCAGCAGCCACCAACGCGACAAGCTAAGCGGGGAGCTGTTTTTT. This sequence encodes CASSHQRDKLSGELFF.

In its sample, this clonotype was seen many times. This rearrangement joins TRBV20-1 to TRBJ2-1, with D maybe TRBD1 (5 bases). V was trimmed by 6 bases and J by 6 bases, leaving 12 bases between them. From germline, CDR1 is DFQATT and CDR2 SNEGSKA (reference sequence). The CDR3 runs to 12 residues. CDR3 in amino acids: CSAVGVRNEQFF. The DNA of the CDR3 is TGCAGTGCAGTAGGGGTCCGCAATGAGCAGTTCTTC.

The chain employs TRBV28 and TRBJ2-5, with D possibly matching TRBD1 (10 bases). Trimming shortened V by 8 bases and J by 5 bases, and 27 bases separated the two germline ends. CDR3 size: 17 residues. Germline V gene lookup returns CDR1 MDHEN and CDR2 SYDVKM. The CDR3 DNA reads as TGTGCCAGCTACCCGACAGGGGGCGCGGGAGGGCCGGAGACCCAGTACTTC. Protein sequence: CASYPTGGAGGPETQYF.

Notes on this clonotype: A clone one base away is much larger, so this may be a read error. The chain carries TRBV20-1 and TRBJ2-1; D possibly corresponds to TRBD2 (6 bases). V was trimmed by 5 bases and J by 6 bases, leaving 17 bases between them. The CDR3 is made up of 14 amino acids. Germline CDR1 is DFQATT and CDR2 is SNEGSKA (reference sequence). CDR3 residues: CSASGTGWSNEQFF. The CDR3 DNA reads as TGCAGTGCTTCCGGGACTGGATGGTCCAATGAGCAGTTCTTC.

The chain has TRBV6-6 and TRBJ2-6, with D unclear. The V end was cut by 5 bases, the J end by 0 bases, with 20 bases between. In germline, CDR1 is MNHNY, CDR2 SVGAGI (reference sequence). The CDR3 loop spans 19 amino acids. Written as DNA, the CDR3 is TGTGCCAGCAGTACCGCCGGGCCTGGGCTCCCCTCTGGGGCCAACGTCCTGACTTTC. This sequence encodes CASSTAGPGLPSGANVLTF.

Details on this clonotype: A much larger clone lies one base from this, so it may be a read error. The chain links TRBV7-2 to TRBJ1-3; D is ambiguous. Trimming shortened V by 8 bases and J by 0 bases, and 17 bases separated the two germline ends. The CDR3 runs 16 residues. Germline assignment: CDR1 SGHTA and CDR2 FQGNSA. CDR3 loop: CASGHLTGGSGNTIYF. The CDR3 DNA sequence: TGTGCCAGCGGCCACCTGACCGGAGGCTCTGGAAACACCATATATTTT.

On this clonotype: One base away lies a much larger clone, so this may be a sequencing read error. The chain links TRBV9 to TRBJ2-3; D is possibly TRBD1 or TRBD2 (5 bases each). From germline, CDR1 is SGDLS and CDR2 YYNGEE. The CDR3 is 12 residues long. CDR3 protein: CASKGSADMQYF. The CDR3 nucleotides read TGTGCCAGCAAGGGGAGCGCAGATATGCAGTATTTT.